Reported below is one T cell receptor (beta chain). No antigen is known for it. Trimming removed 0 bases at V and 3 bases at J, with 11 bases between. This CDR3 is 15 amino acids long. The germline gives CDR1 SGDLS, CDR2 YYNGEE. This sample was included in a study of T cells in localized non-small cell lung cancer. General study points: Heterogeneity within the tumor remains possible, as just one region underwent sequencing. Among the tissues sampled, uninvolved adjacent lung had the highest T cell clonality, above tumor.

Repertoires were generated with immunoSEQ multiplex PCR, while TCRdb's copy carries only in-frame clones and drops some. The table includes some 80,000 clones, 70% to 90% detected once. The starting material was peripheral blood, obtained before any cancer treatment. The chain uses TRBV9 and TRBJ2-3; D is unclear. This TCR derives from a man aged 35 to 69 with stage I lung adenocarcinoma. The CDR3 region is CASSVAWEMTDTQYF. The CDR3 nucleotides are TGTGCCAGCAGCGTAGCTTGGGAAATGACAGATACGCAGTATTTT.